This T cell receptor beta chain comes out of a study of sequential checkpoint blockade in melanoma. Study background: First-line arms were nivolumab then ipilimumab, or the reverse, randomized 1:1. After both sequences, patients received maintenance nivolumab.

Treatment denoted: randomized to nivolumab then ipilimumab (arm A) or the reverse (arm B). No patient had prior DNA-damaging chemotherapy. PBMC sorting kept live CD3+CD8+ cells without CD19 or CD56. Clones were read by immunoSEQ multiplex PCR, and TCRdb kept only the in-frame ones, dropping some. The data contain about 28,000 clones, about 80% of them singletons. The germline CDR1 and CDR2 sequences are GTSNPN and SVGIG (reference sequence). CDR3 length equals 15 residues. V shed 4 bases, J shed 5 bases, and the junction held 11 bases outside the gene matches. Source: CD8+ T cells sorted from blood (inferred from file names), taken from a patient given nivolumab and ipilimumab in sequence. The TCR sequence derives from a human donor with melanoma. V and J are TRBV30 and TRBJ2-5, with 9 positions matching TRBD2. The CDR3 here is CAWTQGAGGGETQYF. The CDR3 DNA reads as TGTGCCTGGACCCAGGGAGCGGGGGGAGGGGAGACCCAGTACTTC.